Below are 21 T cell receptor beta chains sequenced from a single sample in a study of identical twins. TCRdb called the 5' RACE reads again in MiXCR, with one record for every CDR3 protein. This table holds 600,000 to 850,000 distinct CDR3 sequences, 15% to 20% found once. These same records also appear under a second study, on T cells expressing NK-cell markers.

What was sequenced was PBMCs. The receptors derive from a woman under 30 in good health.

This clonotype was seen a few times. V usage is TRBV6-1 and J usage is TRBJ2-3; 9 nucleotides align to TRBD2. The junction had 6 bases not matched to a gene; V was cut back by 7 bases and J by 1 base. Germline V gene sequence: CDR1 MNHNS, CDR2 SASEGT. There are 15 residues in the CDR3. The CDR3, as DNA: TGTGCCAGCACCCCGAGACTAGCGGGCACAGATACGCAGTATTTT. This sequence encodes CASTPRLAGTDTQYF.

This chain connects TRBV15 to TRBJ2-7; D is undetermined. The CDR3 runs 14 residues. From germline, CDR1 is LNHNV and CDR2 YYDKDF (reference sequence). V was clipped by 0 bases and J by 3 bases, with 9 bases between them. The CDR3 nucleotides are TGTGCCACCAGCAGAGATCGGATGGGCTACGAGCAGTACTTC. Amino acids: CATSRDRMGYEQYF.

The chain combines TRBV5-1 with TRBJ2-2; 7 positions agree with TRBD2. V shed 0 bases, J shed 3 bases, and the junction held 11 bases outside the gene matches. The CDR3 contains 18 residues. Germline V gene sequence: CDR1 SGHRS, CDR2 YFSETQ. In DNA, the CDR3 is TGCGCCAGCAGCTTGGGGGGGGGAGCCGCCGCGTACACCGGGGAGCTGTTTTTT. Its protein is CASSLGGGAAAYTGELFF.

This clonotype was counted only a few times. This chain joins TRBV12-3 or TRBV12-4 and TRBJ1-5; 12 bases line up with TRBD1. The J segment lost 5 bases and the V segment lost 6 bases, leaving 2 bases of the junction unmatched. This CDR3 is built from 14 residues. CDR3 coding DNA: TGTGCCAGCAGCGGGACAGGGGGCCATCAGCCCCAGCATTTT. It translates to CASSGTGGHQPQHF.

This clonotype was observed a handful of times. DNA of the CDR3: TGTGCCAGCAACCGCAGGTCGGGGGATGGCTACACCTTC. Its protein is CASNRRSGDGYTF. The V call is TRBV6-1, the J call TRBJ1-2; TRBD1 might be the D (5 bases). The CDR3 sequence is 13 residues long. Germline V gives CDR1 MNHNS, CDR2 SASEGT. The V and J ends lost 7 bases and 6 bases respectively, with 15 bases between them.

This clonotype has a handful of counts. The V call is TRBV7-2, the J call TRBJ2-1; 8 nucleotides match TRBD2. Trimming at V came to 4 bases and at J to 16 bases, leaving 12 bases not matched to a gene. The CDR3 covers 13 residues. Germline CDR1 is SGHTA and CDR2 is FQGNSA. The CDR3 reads CASSSGLGPRQFF. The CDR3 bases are TGTGCCAGCAGCTCGGGACTAGGTCCCAGGCAATTCTTC.

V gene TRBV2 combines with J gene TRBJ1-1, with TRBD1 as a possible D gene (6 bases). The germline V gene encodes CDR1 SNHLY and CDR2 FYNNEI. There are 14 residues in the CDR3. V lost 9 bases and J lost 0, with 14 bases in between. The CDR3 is CARRTGGMNTEAFF. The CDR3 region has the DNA TGTGCCAGAAGGACGGGGGGCATGAACACTGAAGCTTTCTTT. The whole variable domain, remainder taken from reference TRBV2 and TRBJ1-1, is EPEVTQTPSHQVTQMGQEVILRCVPISNHLYFYWYRQILGQKVEFLVSFYNNEISEKSEIFDDQFSVERPDGSNFTLKIRSTKLEDSAMYFCARRTGGMNTEAFFGQGTRLTVV.

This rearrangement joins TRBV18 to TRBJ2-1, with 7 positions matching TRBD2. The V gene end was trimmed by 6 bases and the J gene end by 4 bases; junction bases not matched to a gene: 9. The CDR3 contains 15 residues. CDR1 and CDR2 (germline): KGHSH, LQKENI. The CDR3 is CASSRGTNSYNEQFF. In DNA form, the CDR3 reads TGTGCCAGCTCCCGCGGGACTAATTCATACAATGAGCAGTTCTTC.

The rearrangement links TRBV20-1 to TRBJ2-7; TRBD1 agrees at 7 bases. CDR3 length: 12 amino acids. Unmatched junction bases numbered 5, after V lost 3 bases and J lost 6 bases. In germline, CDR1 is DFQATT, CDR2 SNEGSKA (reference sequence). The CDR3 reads CSASTGVSEQYF. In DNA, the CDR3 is TGCAGTGCTAGTACAGGGGTGAGCGAGCAGTACTTC.

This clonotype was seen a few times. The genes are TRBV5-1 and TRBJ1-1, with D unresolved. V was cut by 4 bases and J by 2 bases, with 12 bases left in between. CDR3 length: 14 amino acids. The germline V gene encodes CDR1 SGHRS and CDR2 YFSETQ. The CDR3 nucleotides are TGCGCCAGCAGCCCCGTAGGGATAAACACTGAAGCTTTCTTT. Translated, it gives CASSPVGINTEAFF.

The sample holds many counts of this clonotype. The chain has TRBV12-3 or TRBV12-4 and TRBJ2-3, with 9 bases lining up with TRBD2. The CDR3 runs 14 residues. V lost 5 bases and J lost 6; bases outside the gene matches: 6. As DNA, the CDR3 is TGTGCCAGCAGTCGCTCCGGGACTAGCGATACGCAGTATTTT. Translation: CASSRSGTSDTQYF.

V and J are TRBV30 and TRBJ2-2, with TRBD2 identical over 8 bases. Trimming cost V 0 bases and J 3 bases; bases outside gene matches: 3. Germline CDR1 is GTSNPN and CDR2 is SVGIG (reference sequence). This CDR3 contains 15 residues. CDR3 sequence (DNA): TGTGCCTGGAGTGTACAACTAGCGGACACCGGGGAGCTGTTTTTT. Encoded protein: CAWSVQLADTGELFF.

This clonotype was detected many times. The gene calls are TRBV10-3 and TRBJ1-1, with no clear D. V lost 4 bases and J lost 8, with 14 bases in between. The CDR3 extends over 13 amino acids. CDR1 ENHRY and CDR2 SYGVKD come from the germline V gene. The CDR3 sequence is CAISGGPLFEAFF. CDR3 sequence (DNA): TGTGCCATCAGTGGCGGCCCTCTCTTCGAAGCTTTCTTT.

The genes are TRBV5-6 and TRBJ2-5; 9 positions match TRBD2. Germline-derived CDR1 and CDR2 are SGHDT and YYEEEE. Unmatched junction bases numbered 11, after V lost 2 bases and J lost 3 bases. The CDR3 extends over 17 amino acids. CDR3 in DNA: TGTGCCAGCAGCTTTGGCATGGAAGCGGGGGGAAAAGAGACCCAGTACTTC. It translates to CASSFGMEAGGKETQYF.

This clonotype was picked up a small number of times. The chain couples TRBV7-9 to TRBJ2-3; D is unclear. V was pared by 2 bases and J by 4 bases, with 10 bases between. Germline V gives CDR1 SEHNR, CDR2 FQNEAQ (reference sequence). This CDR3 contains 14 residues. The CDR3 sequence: CASSLNLAADTQYF. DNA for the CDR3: TGTGCCAGCAGCTTAAATCTGGCGGCAGATACGCAGTATTTT.

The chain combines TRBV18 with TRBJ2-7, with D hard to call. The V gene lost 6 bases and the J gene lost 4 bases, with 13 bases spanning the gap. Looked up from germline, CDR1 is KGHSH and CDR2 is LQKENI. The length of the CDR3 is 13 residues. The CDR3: CASSSGRLYEQYF. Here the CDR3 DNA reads TGTGCCAGCTCTTCCGGACGTCTGTACGAGCAGTACTTC.

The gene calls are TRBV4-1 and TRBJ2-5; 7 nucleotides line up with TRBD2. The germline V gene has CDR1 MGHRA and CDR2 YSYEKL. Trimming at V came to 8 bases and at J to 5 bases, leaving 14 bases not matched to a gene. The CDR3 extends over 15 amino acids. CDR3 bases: TGCGCCAGCGCCGGAAAAGCGGGAATCGGGGAGACCCAGTACTTC. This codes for CASAGKAGIGETQYF.

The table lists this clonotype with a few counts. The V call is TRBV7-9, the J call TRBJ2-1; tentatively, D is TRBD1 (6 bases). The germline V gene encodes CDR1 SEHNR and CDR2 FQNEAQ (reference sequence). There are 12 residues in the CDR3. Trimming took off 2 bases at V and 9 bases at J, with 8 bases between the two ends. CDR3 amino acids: CASSLTRGEQFF. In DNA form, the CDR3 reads TGTGCCAGCAGCTTAACCAGGGGTGAGCAGTTCTTC.

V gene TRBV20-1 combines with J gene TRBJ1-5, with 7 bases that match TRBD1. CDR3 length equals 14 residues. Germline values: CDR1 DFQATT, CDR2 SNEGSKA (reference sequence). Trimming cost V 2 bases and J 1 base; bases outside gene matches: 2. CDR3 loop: CSARLTGSNQPQHF. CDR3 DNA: TGCAGTGCTAGACTGACAGGGAGCAATCAGCCCCAGCATTTT.

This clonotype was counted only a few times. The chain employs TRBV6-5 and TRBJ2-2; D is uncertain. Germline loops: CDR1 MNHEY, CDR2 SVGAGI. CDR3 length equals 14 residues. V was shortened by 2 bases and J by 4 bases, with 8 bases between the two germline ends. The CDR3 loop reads CASSYQASTGELFF. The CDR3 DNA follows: TGTGCCAGCAGTTACCAGGCGAGCACCGGGGAGCTGTTTTTT.

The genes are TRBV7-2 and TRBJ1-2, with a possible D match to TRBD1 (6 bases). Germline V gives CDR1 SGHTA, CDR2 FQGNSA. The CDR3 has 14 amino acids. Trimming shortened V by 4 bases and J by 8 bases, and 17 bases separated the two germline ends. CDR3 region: CASSSRDMTGGYTF. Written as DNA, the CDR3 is TGTGCCAGCAGCTCCCGAGATATGACAGGCGGCTACACCTTC.